This T cell receptor (beta chain) stems from a study of shared clonotypes between healthy human individuals. Findings and caveats of the study: Clonotype sharing across a few donors was observed for about 4.8% of naive CD4 clonotypes.

Assay used: immunoSEQ multiplex PCR; TCRdb lists only in-frame clones, some missing. The sample holds roughly 1,600,000 clones, about 98.5% seen once. The ends lost 4 bases at V and 0 bases at J; junction bases unmatched: 4. This CDR3 has 15 amino acids. Germline CDR1 reads SGDLS; CDR2 reads YYNGEE. A remark on this clone: Its target is unknown. Other DNA sequences in this specimen translate into the identical CDR3.

CD45RA-negative memory and CD45RA+ naive subsets were split from the CD4+ cells. This receptor was identified in a young man in good health. The chain has TRBV9 and TRBJ2-7, with 10 bases identical to TRBD2. Sequenced sample: naive CD4+ T cells sorted from blood. Subset specified: CD45RA+ positively selected. CDR3 bases: TGTGCCAGCAGCCCCCGGACTAGCGGCTCCTACGAGCAGTACTTC. Its protein is CASSPRTSGSYEQYF.